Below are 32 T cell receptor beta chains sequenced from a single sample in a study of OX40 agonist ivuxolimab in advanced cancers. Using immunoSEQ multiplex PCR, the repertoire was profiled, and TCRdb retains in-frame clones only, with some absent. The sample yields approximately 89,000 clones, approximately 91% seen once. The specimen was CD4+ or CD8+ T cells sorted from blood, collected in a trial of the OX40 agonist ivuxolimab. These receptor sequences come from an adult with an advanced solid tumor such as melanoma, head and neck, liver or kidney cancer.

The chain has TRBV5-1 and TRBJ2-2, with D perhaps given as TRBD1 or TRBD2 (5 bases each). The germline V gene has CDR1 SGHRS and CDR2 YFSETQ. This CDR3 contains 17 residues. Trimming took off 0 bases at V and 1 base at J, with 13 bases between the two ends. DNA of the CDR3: TGCGCCAGCAGCTTGGAAGCCGGGACGGGGAACACCGGGGAGCTGTTTTTT. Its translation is CASSLEAGTGNTGELFF.

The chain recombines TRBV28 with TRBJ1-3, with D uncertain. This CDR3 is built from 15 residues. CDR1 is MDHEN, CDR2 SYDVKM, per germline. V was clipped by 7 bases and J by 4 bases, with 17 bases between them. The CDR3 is CASTSPSGRGNTIYF. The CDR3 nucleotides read TGTGCCAGCACCTCTCCGAGCGGGAGGGGAAACACCATATATTTT.

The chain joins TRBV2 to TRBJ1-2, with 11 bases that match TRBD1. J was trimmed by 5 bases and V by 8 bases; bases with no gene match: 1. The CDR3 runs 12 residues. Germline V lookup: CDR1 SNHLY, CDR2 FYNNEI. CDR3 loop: CASGDRGYGYTF. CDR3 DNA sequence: TGTGCCAGCGGGGACAGGGGGTATGGCTACACCTTC.

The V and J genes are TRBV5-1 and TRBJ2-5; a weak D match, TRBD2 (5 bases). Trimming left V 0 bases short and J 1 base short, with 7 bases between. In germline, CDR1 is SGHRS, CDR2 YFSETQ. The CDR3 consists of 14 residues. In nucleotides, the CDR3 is TGCGCCAGCAGCTTGGGAGGGAGCCAAGAGACCCAGTACTTC. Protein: CASSLGGSQETQYF. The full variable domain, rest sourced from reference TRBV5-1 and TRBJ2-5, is KAGVTQTPRYLIKTRGQQVTLSCSPISGHRSVSWYQQTPGQGLQFLFEYFSETQRNKGNFPGRFSGRQFSNSRSEMNVSTLELGDSALYLCASSLGGSQETQYFGPGTRLLVL.

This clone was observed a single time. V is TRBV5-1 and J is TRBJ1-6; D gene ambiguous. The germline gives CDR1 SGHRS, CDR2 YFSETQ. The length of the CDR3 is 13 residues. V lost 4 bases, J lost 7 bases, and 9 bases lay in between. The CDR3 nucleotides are TGCGCCAGCAGCCCTAACCCGAATTCACCCCTCCACTTT. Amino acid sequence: CASSPNPNSPLHF.

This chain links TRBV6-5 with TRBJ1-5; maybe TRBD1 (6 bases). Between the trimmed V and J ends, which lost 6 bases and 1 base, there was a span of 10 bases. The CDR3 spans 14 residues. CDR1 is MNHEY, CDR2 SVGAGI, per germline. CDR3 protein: CASSQGLSNQPQHF. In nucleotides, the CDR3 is TGTGCCAGCAGCCAGGGGTTGAGCAATCAGCCCCAGCATTTT.

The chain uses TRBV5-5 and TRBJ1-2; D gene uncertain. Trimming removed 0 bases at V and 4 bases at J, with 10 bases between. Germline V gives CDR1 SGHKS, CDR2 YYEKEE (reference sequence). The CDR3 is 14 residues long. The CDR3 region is CASSLGVGGYGYTF. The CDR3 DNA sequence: TGTGCCAGCAGCTTGGGGGTCGGAGGCTATGGCTACACCTTC.

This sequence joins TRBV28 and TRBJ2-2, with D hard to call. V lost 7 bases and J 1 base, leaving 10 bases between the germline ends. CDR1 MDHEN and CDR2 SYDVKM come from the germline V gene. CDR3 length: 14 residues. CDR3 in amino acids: CASKAQENTGELFF. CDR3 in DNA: TGTGCCAGCAAAGCGCAGGAGAACACCGGGGAGCTGTTTTTT.

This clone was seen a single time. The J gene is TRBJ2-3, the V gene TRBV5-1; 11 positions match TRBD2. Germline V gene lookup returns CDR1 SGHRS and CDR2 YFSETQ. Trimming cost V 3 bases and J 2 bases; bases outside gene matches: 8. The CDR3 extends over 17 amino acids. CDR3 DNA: TGCGCCAGCAGCTGGGTAGCGGGGGGGACCCACACAGATACGCAGTATTTT. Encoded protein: CASSWVAGGTHTDTQYF.

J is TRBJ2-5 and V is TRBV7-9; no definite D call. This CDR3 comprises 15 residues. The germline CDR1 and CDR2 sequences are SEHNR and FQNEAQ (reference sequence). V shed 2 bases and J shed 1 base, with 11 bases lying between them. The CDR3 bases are TGTGCCAGCAGCTTAAACGTGGGTAGCCAAGAGACCCAGTACTTC. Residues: CASSLNVGSQETQYF.

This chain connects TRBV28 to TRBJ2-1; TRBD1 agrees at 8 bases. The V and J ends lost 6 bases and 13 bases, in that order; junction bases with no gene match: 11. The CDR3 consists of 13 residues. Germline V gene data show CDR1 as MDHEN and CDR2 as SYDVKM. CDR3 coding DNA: TGTGCCAGCAGCACCTCAGGGACAGGCCCCCAGTTCTTC. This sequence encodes CASSTSGTGPQFF.

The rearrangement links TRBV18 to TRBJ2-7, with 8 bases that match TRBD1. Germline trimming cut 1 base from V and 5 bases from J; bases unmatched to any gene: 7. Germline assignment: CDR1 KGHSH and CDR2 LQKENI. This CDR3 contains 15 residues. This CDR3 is CASSPLLTGADEQYF. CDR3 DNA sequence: TGTGCCAGCTCACCACTTCTGACAGGGGCGGACGAGCAGTACTTC.

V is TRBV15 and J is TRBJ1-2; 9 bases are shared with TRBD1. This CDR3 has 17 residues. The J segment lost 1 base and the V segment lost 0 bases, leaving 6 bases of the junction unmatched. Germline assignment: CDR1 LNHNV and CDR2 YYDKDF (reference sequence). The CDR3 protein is CATSREYTGGGNYGYTF. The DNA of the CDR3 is TGTGCCACCAGCAGAGAATATACAGGGGGCGGTAACTATGGCTACACCTTC.

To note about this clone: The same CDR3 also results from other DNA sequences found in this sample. CDR3 sequence (DNA): TGTGCCAGCAGTGGGTCAAACACCGGGGAGCTGTTTTTT. It yields the protein CASSGSNTGELFF. J is TRBJ2-2 and V is TRBV25-1; D remains ambiguous. The germline V gene encodes CDR1 MGHDK and CDR2 SYGVNS. The CDR3 loop spans 13 amino acids. Trimming took 4 bases from V and 2 from J, leaving 5 bases between them. Using reference TRBV25-1 and TRBJ2-2 for the parts outside the CDR3, the full variable domain is EADIYQTPRYLVIGTGKKITLECSQTMGHDKMYWYQQDPGMELHLIHYSYGVNSTEKGDLSSESTVSRIRTEHFPLTLESARPSHTSQYLCASSGSNTGELFFGEGSRLTVL.

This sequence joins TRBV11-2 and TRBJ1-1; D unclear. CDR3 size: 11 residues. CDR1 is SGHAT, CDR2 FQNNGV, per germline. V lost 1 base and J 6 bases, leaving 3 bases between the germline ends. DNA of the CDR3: TGTGCCAGCAGCTTAGTGTCTGAAGCTTTCTTT. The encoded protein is CASSLVSEAFF.

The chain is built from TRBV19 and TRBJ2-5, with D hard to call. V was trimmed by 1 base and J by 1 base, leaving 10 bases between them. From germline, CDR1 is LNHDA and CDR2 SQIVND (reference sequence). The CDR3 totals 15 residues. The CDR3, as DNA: TGTGCCAGTAGTATAGTTGCCGCTTTCCAAGAGACCCAGTACTTC. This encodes CASSIVAAFQETQYF. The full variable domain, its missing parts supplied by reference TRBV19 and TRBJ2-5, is DGGITQSPKYLFRKEGQNVTLSCEQNLNHDAMYWYRQDPGQGLRLIYYSQIVNDFQKGDIAEGYSVSREKKESFPLTVTSAQKNPTAFYLCASSIVAAFQETQYFGPGTRLLVL.

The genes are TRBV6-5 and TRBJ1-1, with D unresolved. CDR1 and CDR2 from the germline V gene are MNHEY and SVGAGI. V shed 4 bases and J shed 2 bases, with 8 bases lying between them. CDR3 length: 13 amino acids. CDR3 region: CASSFRHNTEAFF. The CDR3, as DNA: TGTGCCAGCAGTTTCCGACACAACACTGAAGCTTTCTTT.

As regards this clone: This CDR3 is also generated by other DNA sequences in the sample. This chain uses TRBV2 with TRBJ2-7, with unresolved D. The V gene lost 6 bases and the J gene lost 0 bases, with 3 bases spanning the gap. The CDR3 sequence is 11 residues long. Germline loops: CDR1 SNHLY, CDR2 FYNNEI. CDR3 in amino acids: CASSLSYEQYF. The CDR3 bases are TGTGCCAGCAGCCTCTCCTACGAGCAGTACTTC.

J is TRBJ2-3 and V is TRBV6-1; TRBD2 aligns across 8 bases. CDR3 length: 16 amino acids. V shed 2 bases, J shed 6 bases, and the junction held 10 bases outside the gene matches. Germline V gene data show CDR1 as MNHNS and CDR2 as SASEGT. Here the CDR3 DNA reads TGTGCCAGCAGTGAACAAATAGCGGGAACAAGGGATACGCAGTATTTT. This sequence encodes CASSEQIAGTRDTQYF.

For the CDR3, the DNA is TGCGCCAGCAGCCCCTCAGGACAGGGTACCTACGAGCAGTACTTC. The encoded protein is CASSPSGQGTYEQYF. The chain carries TRBV5-1 and TRBJ2-7, with 8 bases fitting TRBD1. Trimming at V came to 4 bases and at J to 2 bases, leaving 8 bases not matched to a gene. The CDR3 spans 15 residues. Germline loops: CDR1 SGHRS, CDR2 YFSETQ.

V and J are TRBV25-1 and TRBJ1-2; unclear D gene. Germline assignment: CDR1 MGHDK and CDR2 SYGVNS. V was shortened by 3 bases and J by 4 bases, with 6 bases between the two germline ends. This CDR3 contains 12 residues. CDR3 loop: CASSDQVYGYTF. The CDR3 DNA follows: TGTGCCAGCAGTGATCAAGTCTATGGCTACACCTTC.

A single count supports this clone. The CDR3 loop is CASSEGHLNTEAFF. The CDR3 DNA is TGTGCCAGCAGTGAAGGACATTTGAACACTGAAGCTTTCTTT. The chain links TRBV6-1 to TRBJ1-1; D call uncertain. V was trimmed by 1 base and J by 0 bases, leaving 6 bases between them. Germline CDR1 reads MNHNS; CDR2 reads SASEGT. This CDR3 has 14 amino acids.

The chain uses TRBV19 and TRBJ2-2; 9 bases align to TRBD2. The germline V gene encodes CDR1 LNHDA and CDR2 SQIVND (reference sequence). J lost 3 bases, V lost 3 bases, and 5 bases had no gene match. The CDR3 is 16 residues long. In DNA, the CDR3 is TGTGCCAGTAGTATCTTGACTAGCGGTTACACCGGGGAGCTGTTTTTT. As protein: CASSILTSGYTGELFF.

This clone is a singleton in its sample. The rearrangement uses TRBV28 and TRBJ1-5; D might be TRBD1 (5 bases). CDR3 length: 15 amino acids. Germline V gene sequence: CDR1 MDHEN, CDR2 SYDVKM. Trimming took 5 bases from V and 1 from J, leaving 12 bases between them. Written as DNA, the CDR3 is TGTGCCAGCAGTCTCCCCGGGACCAGCAATCAGCCCCAGCATTTT. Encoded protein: CASSLPGTSNQPQHF.

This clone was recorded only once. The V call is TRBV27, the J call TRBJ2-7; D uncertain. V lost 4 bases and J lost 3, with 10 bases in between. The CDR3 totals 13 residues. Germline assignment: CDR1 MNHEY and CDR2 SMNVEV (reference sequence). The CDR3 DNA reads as TGTGCCAGCAGTTCGTCAGCCCACTACGAGCAGTACTTC. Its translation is CASSSSAHYEQYF.

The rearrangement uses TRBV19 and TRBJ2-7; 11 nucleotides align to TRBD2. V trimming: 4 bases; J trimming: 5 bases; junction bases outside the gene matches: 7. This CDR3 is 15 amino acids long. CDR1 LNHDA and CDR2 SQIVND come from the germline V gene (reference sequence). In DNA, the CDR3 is TGTGCCAGTAGTACCTGGACTAGCGGGCCCCACGAGCAGTACTTC. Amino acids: CASSTWTSGPHEQYF.

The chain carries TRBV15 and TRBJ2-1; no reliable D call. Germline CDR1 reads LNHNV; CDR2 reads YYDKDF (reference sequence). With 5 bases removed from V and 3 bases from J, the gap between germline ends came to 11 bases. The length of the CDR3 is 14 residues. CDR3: CATSGPPIYNEQFF. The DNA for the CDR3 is TGTGCCACCAGCGGACCCCCAATCTACAATGAGCAGTTCTTC.

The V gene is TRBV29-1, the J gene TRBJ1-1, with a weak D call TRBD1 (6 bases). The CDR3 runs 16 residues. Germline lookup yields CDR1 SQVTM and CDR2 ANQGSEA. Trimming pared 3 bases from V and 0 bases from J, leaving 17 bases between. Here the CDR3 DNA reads TGCAGCGTTGATGCAGCGTCAGGGGACATGAACACTGAAGCTTTCTTT. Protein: CSVDAASGDMNTEAFF.

CDR3 protein: CASSPRARKETQYF. In DNA form, the CDR3 reads TGTGCCAGCAGTCCCCGGGCTAGAAAAGAGACCCAGTACTTC. This chain joins TRBV27 and TRBJ2-5; unclear D gene. The V gene's germline CDR1 is MNHEY and CDR2 SMNVEV (reference sequence). Trimming stripped 5 bases from V and 3 bases from J, with 13 bases between. The CDR3 spans 14 residues.

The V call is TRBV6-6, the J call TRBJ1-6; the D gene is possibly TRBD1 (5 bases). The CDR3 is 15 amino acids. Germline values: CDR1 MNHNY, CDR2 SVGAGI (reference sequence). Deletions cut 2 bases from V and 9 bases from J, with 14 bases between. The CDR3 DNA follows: TGTGCCAGCAGTTACGGGTTAGGGGTCGGTTCACCCCTCCACTTT. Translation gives CASSYGLGVGSPLHF.

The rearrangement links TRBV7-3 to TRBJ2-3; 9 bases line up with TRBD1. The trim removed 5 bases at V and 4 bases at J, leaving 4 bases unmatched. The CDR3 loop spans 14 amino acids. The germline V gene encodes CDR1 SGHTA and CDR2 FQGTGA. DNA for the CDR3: TGTGCCAGCAGCCAACAGGGGGCGGCAGATACGCAGTATTTT. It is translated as CASSQQGAADTQYF.

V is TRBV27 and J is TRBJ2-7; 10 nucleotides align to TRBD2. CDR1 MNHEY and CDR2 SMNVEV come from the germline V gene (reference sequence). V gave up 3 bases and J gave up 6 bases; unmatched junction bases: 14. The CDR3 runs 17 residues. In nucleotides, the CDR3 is TGTGCCAGCAGTTTGATTTTTGGGGCTAGCGGGAGTAGCGAGCAGTACTTC. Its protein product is CASSLIFGASGSSEQYF.